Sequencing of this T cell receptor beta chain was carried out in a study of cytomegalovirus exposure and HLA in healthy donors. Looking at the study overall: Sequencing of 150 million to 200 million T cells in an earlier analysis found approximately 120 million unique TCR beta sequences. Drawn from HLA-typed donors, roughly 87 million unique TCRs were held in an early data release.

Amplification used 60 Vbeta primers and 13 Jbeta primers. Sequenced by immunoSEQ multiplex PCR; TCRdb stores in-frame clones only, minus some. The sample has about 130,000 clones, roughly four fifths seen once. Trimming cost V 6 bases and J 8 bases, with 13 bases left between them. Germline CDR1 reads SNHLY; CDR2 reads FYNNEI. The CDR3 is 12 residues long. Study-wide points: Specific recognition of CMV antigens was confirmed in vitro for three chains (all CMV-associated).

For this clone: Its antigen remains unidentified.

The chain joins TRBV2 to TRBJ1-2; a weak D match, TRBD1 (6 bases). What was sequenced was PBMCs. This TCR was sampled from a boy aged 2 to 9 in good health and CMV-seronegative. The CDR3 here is CASRSTGQGYTF. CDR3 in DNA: TGTGCCAGCAGGTCAACAGGGCAGGGCTACACCTTC.